This section outlines one T cell receptor (beta chain) sequence together with its context. After template switching added a universal primer site, the resulting cDNA carried unique molecular identifiers. In TCRdb, the 5' RACE reads were re-called with MiXCR into one record per CDR3 protein. In the table there are under 300,000 distinct CDR3 sequences, approximately 11% of which are singletons. The data derive from a study of identical twins. The germline V gene has CDR1 SGHDT and CDR2 YYEEEE. The J segment lost 2 bases and the V segment lost 5 bases, leaving 6 bases of the junction unmatched. This CDR3 region has 15 residues. These data also featured in a second study, about yellow fever vaccine responses in identical twins.

The chain combines TRBV5-6 with TRBJ2-3, with 9 bases lining up with TRBD1. This sequence originates from a woman younger than 30 in good health. Sample: memory (CD45RO+) T cells sorted from blood. The CDR3 protein is CASSRTGEFTDTQYF. CDR3 bases: TGTGCCAGCAGTCGGACAGGGGAGTTCACAGATACGCAGTATTTT.